The T cell receptor beta chain described here comes from a study of shared T cell receptors in the human thymus. The repertoire was sequenced with immunoSEQ multiplex PCR; TCRdb's copy has only in-frame clones and lacks some. Of 640,000 or so clones listed, 70% to 90% were seen once; the top ten hold roughly 0.0089%. This clone has only one observation. The germline V gene has CDR1 LGHNA and CDR2 YSLEER. V gave up 4 bases and J gave up 4 bases, with 17 bases separating them. The CDR3 has 16 amino acids. The same data also went into a second study, on human thymus T cells. That work states: Resections were taken during corrective heart surgery, and the thymus tissue came from these.

Input material: thymocytes. The clonotype was recovered from a boy in the first two years of life with a congenital heart defect. The chain carries TRBV4-3 and TRBJ2-1, with TRBD2 as a possible D gene (5 bases). CDR3: CASSPRRIAPYNEQFF. DNA for the CDR3: TGCGCCAGCAGCCCCCGGAGAATAGCGCCTTACAATGAGCAGTTCTTC.